The source of this T cell receptor (beta chain) is a study of shared clonotypes between healthy human individuals. Study in general: The plates for each donor numbered three CD4 naive, three CD4 memory, two CD8 naive and one CD8 memory.

Sequenced by immunoSEQ multiplex PCR; TCRdb stores in-frame clones only, minus some. The data hold hundreds of thousands of clones, with 73% observed a single time. This clone was seen many times. V was cut by 0 bases and J by 7 bases, with 10 bases left in between. Germline-derived CDR1 and CDR2 are MNHEY and SMNVEV (reference sequence). The CDR3 runs 13 residues. V is TRBV27 and J is TRBJ2-7; D call uncertain. The specimen was memory CD4+ T cells sorted from blood. The subset here: CD45RA-negative fraction. The receptor's source is a woman aged 30 to 39 in good health. CDR3 protein: CASSLSQVGEQYF. For the CDR3, the DNA is TGTGCCAGCAGTTTATCGCAGGTGGGTGAGCAGTACTTC.